This T cell receptor beta chain was observed in a study of shared clonotypes between healthy human individuals. Study at large: Each donor's CD8 memory used one plate, CD8 naive two, each CD4 subset three.

This CDR3 has 11 residues. Germline CDR1 and CDR2: SGHDT and YYEEEE. Trimming took off 2 bases at V and 12 bases at J, with 11 bases between the two ends. Study donors comprised healthy, HIV-negative adults devoid of recent acute infection or vaccination. Profiled with immunoSEQ multiplex PCR; TCRdb holds only in-frame clones, not every one. The table includes around 370,000 clones, just over 95% detected once. The TCR was taken from a man aged 30 to 45 in good health. The sequenced sample was memory CD8+ T cells sorted from blood. Subset specified: CD45RO+ cells pooled with CCR7-negative TemRA cells. The V and J genes are TRBV5-6 and TRBJ1-1; D remains ambiguous. CDR3 nucleotides: TGTGCCAGCAGCTTCGCCGAGAAGACTTTCTTT. Its translation is CASSFAEKTFF.